The 12 T cell receptor beta chains reported below all come from one sample, sequenced in a study of blood T cell repertoires in COVID-19. Assay: immunoSEQ multiplex PCR; the TCRdb copy retains only in-frame clones and omits some. The table has about 14,000 clones, roughly 88% seen once. The sample consisted of peripheral blood. Receptor source: a woman in her forties or fifties with active or convalescent COVID-19.

This chain joins TRBV29-1 and TRBJ1-3, with 9 bases aligning to TRBD1. In germline, CDR1 is SQVTM, CDR2 ANQGSEA. Trimming removed 1 base from V and 3 bases from J; junction bases left unmatched: 1. The CDR3 spans 14 residues. DNA for the CDR3: TGCAGCGTTGAAGGGACAGGGGTTGGAAACACCATATATTTT. Amino acid sequence: CSVEGTGVGNTIYF.

This chain uses TRBV24-1 with TRBJ1-2, with D tentatively TRBD1 (5 bases). CDR3 length: 14 residues. The V gene's germline CDR1 is KGHDR and CDR2 SFDVKD. Trimming stripped 0 bases from V and 4 bases from J, with 8 bases between. CDR3 protein: CATSDLDRSYGYTF. For the CDR3, the DNA is TGTGCCACCAGTGATTTGGACAGAAGCTATGGCTACACCTTC.

This clone was counted a single time. The chain employs TRBV10-3 and TRBJ1-1; the match to TRBD1 covers 7 bases. The germline CDR1 and CDR2 sequences are ENHRY and SYGVKD. The junction had 5 bases not matched to a gene; V was cut back by 6 bases and J by 1 base. This CDR3 spans 14 amino acids. The CDR3 is CAISNTGANTEAFF. In nucleotides, the CDR3 is TGTGCCATCAGCAATACAGGGGCGAACACTGAAGCTTTCTTT.

V is TRBV6-5 and J is TRBJ2-1; D is perhaps TRBD1 (5 bases). There are 16 residues in the CDR3. Germline CDR1 reads MNHEY; CDR2 reads SVGAGI. Trimming stripped 4 bases from V and 0 bases from J, with 13 bases between. The CDR3: CASSFRTPSSYNEQFF. DNA of the CDR3: TGTGCCAGCAGTTTCCGGACACCGAGCTCCTACAATGAGCAGTTCTTC.

This clone was counted only a few times. The chain employs TRBV10-3 and TRBJ2-7; 7 bases are a match to TRBD1. Germline V gives CDR1 ENHRY, CDR2 SYGVKD. This CDR3 spans 15 amino acids. V was pared by 0 bases and J by 0 bases, with 2 bases of the junction left unmatched. CDR3: CAISESTGFSYEQYF. The CDR3 nucleotides are TGTGCCATCAGTGAGTCGACAGGGTTCTCCTACGAGCAGTACTTC.

This clone occurred once. This rearrangement joins TRBV6-5 to TRBJ1-1; perhaps TRBD1 as D (5 bases). Trimming took 2 bases from V and 5 from J, leaving 15 bases between them. This CDR3 has 15 amino acids. Germline V gives CDR1 MNHEY, CDR2 SVGAGI. The CDR3 loop is CASSYRTAPGTEAFF. In nucleotides, the CDR3 is TGTGCCAGCAGTTACAGGACCGCGCCAGGGACTGAAGCTTTCTTT.

This chain links TRBV5-1 with TRBJ1-5, with 8 bases aligning to TRBD1. The CDR3 is 13 residues long. Germline V CDR1 and CDR2: SGHRS, YFSETQ. Trimming took 4 bases from V and 5 from J; bases not matched to a gene: 2. CDR3: CASSIQGDQPQHF. The CDR3 region has the DNA TGCGCCAGCAGCATACAGGGGGATCAGCCCCAGCATTTT.

This clone was seen a single time. This chain connects TRBV28 to TRBJ1-5; weak D call: TRBD1 (6 bases). V lost 7 bases and J 1 base, leaving 8 bases between the germline ends. From germline, CDR1 is MDHEN and CDR2 SYDVKM. The CDR3 has 13 residues. The CDR3: CASKTGSNQPQHF. CDR3 DNA sequence: TGTGCCAGCAAGACAGGAAGCAATCAGCCCCAGCATTTT.

The V and J genes are TRBV5-1 and TRBJ1-4, with 8 nucleotides matching TRBD1. The V and J ends lost 2 bases and 0 bases, in that order; junction bases with no gene match: 6. The CDR3 has 17 residues. In germline, CDR1 is SGHRS, CDR2 YFSETQ. The CDR3 protein is CASSFDRGFSTNEKLFF. In DNA form, the CDR3 reads TGCGCCAGCAGCTTCGACAGGGGATTCTCAACTAATGAAAAACTGTTTTTT. The full variable domain, with the rest looked up from reference TRBV5-1 and TRBJ1-4, is KAGVTQTPRYLIKTRGQQVTLSCSPISGHRSVSWYQQTPGQGLQFLFEYFSETQRNKGNFPGRFSGRQFSNSRSEMNVSTLELGDSALYLCASSFDRGFSTNEKLFFGSGTQLSVL.

The chain employs TRBV27 and TRBJ2-7; 11 bases are shared with TRBD1. Germline-derived CDR1 and CDR2 are MNHEY and SMNVEV (reference sequence). This CDR3 is 15 amino acids long. Losses at the gene ends were 5 bases for V and 4 bases for J; bases not matched to a gene: 7. The CDR3 region has the DNA TGTGCCAGCAGTCTACCGGACAGGGGGCTATACGAGCAGTACTTC. Its protein product is CASSLPDRGLYEQYF.

The chain couples TRBV6-5 to TRBJ2-1; a weak D match, TRBD1 (6 bases). CDR3 length: 14 amino acids. Trimming cost V 5 bases and J 2 bases, with 10 bases left between them. CDR1 MNHEY and CDR2 SVGAGI come from the germline V gene. The CDR3 reads CASSLKGAYNEQFF. CDR3 sequence (DNA): TGTGCCAGCAGTCTGAAGGGGGCCTACAATGAGCAGTTCTTC.

This chain joins TRBV5-1 and TRBJ2-7, with TRBD1 as a possible D gene (5 bases). Germline V gives CDR1 SGHRS, CDR2 YFSETQ. V was cut by 0 bases and J by 1 base, with 14 bases left in between. This CDR3 comprises 16 residues. This CDR3 reads CASSLESGSWSYEQYF. As DNA, the CDR3 is TGCGCCAGCAGCTTGGAGTCAGGGTCCTGGTCCTACGAGCAGTACTTC. Full variable domain (rest looked up from reference TRBV5-1 and TRBJ2-7): KAGVTQTPRYLIKTRGQQVTLSCSPISGHRSVSWYQQTPGQGLQFLFEYFSETQRNKGNFPGRFSGRQFSNSRSEMNVSTLELGDSALYLCASSLESGSWSYEQYFGPGTRLTVT.